The T cell receptor beta chain described here comes from a study of T cells in Graves' hyperthyroidism and ophthalmopathy. Regarding the study as a whole: Ophthalmopathy was model-predicted a median approximately six months pre-onset. Most thyroid clonotypes that were expanded above 0.001 also turned up in blood.

Regarding this clonotype: Its antigen is undetermined. This may arise from a read error, as a much more abundant clone is one base away.

It was uncontrolled infection, other autoimmune disease, pregnancy or lactation that excluded patients. Based on clinical symptoms, serum thyroxine and TRAb, thyroid ultrasound and orbital computed tomography, diagnoses were reached. Using RNA transcripts as the source, TCR beta CDR3 regions were amplified. The study used the HTBI primer set for a first-round RT-PCR of the TCR CDR3. TCRdb independently ran MiXCR on the multiplex PCR reads; one entry per CDR3 protein. Of approximately 640,000 distinct CDR3 sequences in the sample, about 45% are singletons; the top ten hold less than 9%. This CDR3 region has 14 residues. V lost 7 bases to trimming and J lost 4 bases, with 16 bases between them. The germline gives CDR1 SEHNR, CDR2 FQNEAQ (reference sequence).

The receptor's source is an adult man with Graves' disease, either hyperthyroidism or ophthalmopathy (not recorded which). The chain links TRBV7-9 to TRBJ1-2; D may be TRBD1 (6 bases). Specimen: peripheral blood or thyroid tissue (not recorded which). DNA for the CDR3: TGTGCCAGCATCTTGGTCGACAGGATCTATGGCTACACCTTC. Translation: CASILVDRIYGYTF.